This T cell receptor (beta chain) was observed in a study of blood T cell repertoires in COVID-19. Study overall: Both acute and convalescent COVID-19 samples were obtained from the United States, Italy and Spain.

The germline V gene encodes CDR1 KGHSH and CDR2 LQKENI. V was shortened by 3 bases and J by 0 bases, with 11 bases between the two germline ends. The length of the CDR3 is 15 residues. Profiling relied on immunoSEQ multiplex PCR, and the TCRdb table lists in-frame clones only, not all of them. The repertoire holds approximately 150,000 clones, with around 81% as singletons. The V gene is TRBV18, the J gene TRBJ1-1; possible D gene TRBD1, 5 bases. The sample comprised peripheral blood. This clonotype was obtained from a man between 65 and 80 years old with active or convalescent COVID-19. For the CDR3, the DNA is TGTGCCAGCTCACCTCTGGACATAATGAACACTGAAGCTTTCTTT. Its protein product is CASSPLDIMNTEAFF.